Included here is one TCR beta chain sequence, with context. The source of the sample is a study of T cells of healthy individuals. The CDR3 is 13 residues long. Trimming left V 6 bases short and J 3 bases short, with 10 bases between. Germline CDR1 reads SGHTA; CDR2 reads FQGNSA. One entry per CDR3 protein, called by TCRdb with MiXCR from the 5' RACE reads. Of 53,000 or so distinct CDR3 sequences in the sample, approximately 14% were seen once. The source of this sequence is a human donor in good health. The V gene is TRBV7-2, the J gene TRBJ2-3; D is possibly TRBD2 (5 bases). The CDR3 loop reads CASRYTGTDTQYF. CDR3 nucleotide sequence: TGTGCCAGCAGGTATACGGGGACAGATACGCAGTATTTT.